This TCR beta chain originates from a study of T cell repertoires in cytomegalovirus infection. As for the study in general: Public TCR beta signatures indicated both CMV infection and matching HLA type. Study observations and caveats: Public TCR beta family frequency separated CMV-and-HLA carriers, including in an independent cohort.

A note on this clonotype: No antigen is known for it.

TCRdb passed the reads through MiXCR, listing each CDR3 protein once. This table holds 200,000 to 300,000 distinct CDR3 sequences, less than 9.5% found once. In germline, CDR1 is LNHDA, CDR2 SQIVND (reference sequence). Trimming at V came to 4 bases and at J to 4 bases, leaving 8 bases not matched to a gene. This CDR3 has 16 amino acids. The chain is built from TRBV19 and TRBJ1-5; 9 nucleotides agree with TRBD1. This clonotype was sampled from a human donor in good health (CMV status not recorded). Some clones in this sample may be carry-over from other donors' samples. The source material was PBMCs. The CDR3 DNA follows: TGTGCCAGTAGTAGGGGGACAGGGAAGAGTAATCAGCCCCAGCATTTT. Amino acid sequence: CASSRGTGKSNQPQHF.